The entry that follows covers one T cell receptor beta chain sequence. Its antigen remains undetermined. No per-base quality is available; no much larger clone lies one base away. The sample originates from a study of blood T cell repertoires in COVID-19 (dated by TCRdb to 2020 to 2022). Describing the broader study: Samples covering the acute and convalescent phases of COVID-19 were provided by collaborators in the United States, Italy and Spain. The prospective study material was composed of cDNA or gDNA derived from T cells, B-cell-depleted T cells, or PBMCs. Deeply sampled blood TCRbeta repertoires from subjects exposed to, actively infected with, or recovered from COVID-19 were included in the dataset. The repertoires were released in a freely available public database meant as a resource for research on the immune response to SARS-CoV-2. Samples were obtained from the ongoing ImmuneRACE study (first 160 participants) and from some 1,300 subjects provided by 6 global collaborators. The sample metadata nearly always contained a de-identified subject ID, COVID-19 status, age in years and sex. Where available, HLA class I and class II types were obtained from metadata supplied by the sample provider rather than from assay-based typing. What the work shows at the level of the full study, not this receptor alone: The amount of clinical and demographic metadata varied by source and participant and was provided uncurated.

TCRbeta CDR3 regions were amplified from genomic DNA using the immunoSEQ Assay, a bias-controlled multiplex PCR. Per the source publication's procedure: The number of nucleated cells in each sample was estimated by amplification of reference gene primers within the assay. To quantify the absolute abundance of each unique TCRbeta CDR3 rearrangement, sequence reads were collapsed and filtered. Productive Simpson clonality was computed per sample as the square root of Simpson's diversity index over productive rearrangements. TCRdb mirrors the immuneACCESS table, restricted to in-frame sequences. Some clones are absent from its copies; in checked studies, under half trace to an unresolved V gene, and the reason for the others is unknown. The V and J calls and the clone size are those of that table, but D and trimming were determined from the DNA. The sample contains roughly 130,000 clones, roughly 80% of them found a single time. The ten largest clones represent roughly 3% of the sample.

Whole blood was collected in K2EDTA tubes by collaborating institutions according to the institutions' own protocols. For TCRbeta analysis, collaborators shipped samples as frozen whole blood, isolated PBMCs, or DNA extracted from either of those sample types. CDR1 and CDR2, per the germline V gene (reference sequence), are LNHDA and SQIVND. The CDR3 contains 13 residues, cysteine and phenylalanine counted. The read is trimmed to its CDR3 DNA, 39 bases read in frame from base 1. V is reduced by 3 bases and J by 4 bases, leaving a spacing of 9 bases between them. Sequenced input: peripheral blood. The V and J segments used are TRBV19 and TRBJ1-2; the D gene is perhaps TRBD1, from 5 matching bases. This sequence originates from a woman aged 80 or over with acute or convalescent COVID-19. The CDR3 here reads CASSMRTGYGYTF. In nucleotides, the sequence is TGTGCCAGTAGTATGCGAACAGGCTATGGCTACACCTTC.